Shown below are 32 T cell receptor beta chains from a single sample sequenced in a study of T-cell reconstitution after alpha-beta-depleted transplantation in children. The library targeted TCRbeta and was prepared with unique molecular identifiers. TCRdb ran MiXCR on the PCR reads and lists one entry per CDR3 protein. The sample consists of approximately 200,000 distinct CDR3 sequences, roughly 15% of them appearing once. The sequences come from PBMCs from the stem cell graft donor, collected from the stem cell graft. The receptors originated from a human donor who donated a stem cell graft to a child with acute lymphoblastic leukemia.

This clonotype was seen at least ten times. The chain carries TRBV5-1 and TRBJ2-1; D is ambiguous. The germline V gene has CDR1 SGHRS and CDR2 YFSETQ. V was clipped by 1 base and J by 6 bases, with 8 bases between them. This CDR3 has 13 residues. This chain's CDR3 is CASSLSTGNEQFF. CDR3 DNA sequence: TGCGCCAGCAGCTTGTCAACGGGCAATGAGCAGTTCTTC.

This clonotype was seen many times. The J gene is TRBJ2-3, the V gene TRBV20-1; D is ambiguous. The CDR3 covers 14 residues. Germline assignment: CDR1 DFQATT and CDR2 SNEGSKA (reference sequence). V was clipped by 5 bases and J by 1 base, with 13 bases between them. The CDR3 loop reads CSAVPSVGTDTQYF. In DNA, the CDR3 is TGCAGTGCTGTCCCCAGCGTGGGCACAGATACGCAGTATTTT.

At least ten counts were recorded for this clonotype. The genes are TRBV12-3 or TRBV12-4 and TRBJ2-2; possible D gene TRBD2, 5 bases. The CDR3 has 12 amino acids. The CDR3 sequence: CVVLSGTGELFF. CDR3 nucleotide sequence: TGTGTCGTCCTAAGCGGCACCGGGGAGCTGTTTTTT.

This clonotype was observed at least ten times. The CDR3 is CASSDTGDGNTIYF. Written as DNA, the CDR3 is TGTGCCAGCAGCGATACAGGGGATGGAAACACCATATATTTT. V usage is TRBV7-9 and J usage is TRBJ1-3, with 7 bases identical to TRBD1. Germline values: CDR1 SEHNR, CDR2 FQNEAQ (reference sequence). This CDR3 spans 14 amino acids. Losses at the gene ends were 5 bases for V and 3 bases for J; bases not matched to a gene: 4.

This clonotype was observed once. The rearrangement uses TRBV7-7 and TRBJ2-1; 8 bases fit TRBD2. Germline-derived CDR1 and CDR2 are SSHAT and FNYEAQ (reference sequence). The junction had 11 bases not matched to a gene; V was cut back by 4 bases and J by 9 bases. This CDR3 has 15 amino acids. In DNA form, the CDR3 reads TGTGCCAGCAGCTCCGGGGGGGCAGTTCTCGGTGAGCAGTTCTTC. As protein: CASSSGGAVLGEQFF.

At least ten counts were recorded for this clonotype. The chain carries TRBV5-1 and TRBJ2-7; D tentatively reads TRBD1 or TRBD2 (6 bases each). The CDR3 contains 14 residues. From germline, CDR1 is SGHRS and CDR2 YFSETQ. V gave up 3 bases and J gave up 7 bases, with 17 bases separating them. CDR3 DNA sequence: TGCGCCAGCAGCTGGGGGGCCGGCTCTTGGGAGCAGTACTTC. Translating gives CASSWGAGSWEQYF.

V is TRBV6-5 and J is TRBJ1-5; no clear D. Trimming removed 0 bases from V and 5 bases from J, with 5 bases in between. The germline V gene encodes CDR1 MNHEY and CDR2 SVGAGI. The CDR3 covers 13 residues. DNA for the CDR3: TGTGCCAGCAGTTACTCAGGATATCAGCCCCAGCATTTT. Its protein is CASSYSGYQPQHF.

This clonotype has at least ten counts. This chain connects TRBV7-9 to TRBJ2-5; a possible D gene is TRBD2 (5 bases). Germline values: CDR1 SEHNR, CDR2 FQNEAQ (reference sequence). V lost 3 bases, J lost 6 bases, and 17 bases lay in between. The length of the CDR3 is 15 residues. CDR3 in amino acids: CASSFPGELVKTQYF. Here the CDR3 DNA reads TGTGCCAGCAGCTTCCCCGGGGAGCTGGTGAAGACCCAGTACTTC.

This clonotype was seen many times. This sequence joins TRBV7-9 and TRBJ1-1; 7 nucleotides match TRBD1. The CDR3 sequence is 15 residues long. Germline-derived CDR1 and CDR2 are SEHNR and FQNEAQ (reference sequence). Trimming at V came to 5 bases and at J to 1 base, leaving 7 bases not matched to a gene. The CDR3 sequence is CASSPQGIPNTEAFF. The CDR3 coding sequence is TGTGCCAGCAGCCCACAGGGGATACCGAACACTGAAGCTTTCTTT.

The chain uses TRBV5-1 and TRBJ2-7, with D possibly being TRBD1 (6 bases). The length of the CDR3 is 17 residues. Germline CDR1 reads SGHRS; CDR2 reads YFSETQ. The germline V and J ends were trimmed by 4 bases and 2 bases, with 22 bases remaining between them. The CDR3, as DNA: TGCGCCAGCAGCCCCGGGACACTAAGGGATGATGCCTACGAGCAGTACTTC. This codes for CASSPGTLRDDAYEQYF.

The CDR3, as DNA: TGTGCCACCAGTGATAAGAAGATGGGACAGGGGGGCAATCAGCCCCAGCATTTT. It specifies CATSDKKMGQGGNQPQHF. The chain carries TRBV24-1 and TRBJ1-5, with 11 bases fitting TRBD1. After removal of 3 bases from V and 2 bases from J, the junction contained 8 bases not matched to a gene. The CDR3 length is 18 residues. From germline, CDR1 is KGHDR and CDR2 SFDVKD.

This rearrangement joins TRBV20-1 to TRBJ2-1; D not certain. The V end lost 0 bases, the J end lost 12 bases, and 18 bases lay between the germline ends. Germline V gives CDR1 DFQATT, CDR2 SNEGSKA (reference sequence). The CDR3 sequence is 14 residues long. CDR3 protein: CSAREGSSIKGQFF. The DNA for the CDR3 is TGCAGTGCTAGAGAAGGATCTAGTATAAAAGGGCAGTTCTTC.

This clonotype has a count of ten or more. V is TRBV6-1 and J is TRBJ2-3; D possibly corresponds to TRBD1 (6 bases). The germline gives CDR1 MNHNS, CDR2 SASEGT. V was pared by 8 bases and J by 2 bases, with 20 bases between. The CDR3 loop spans 16 amino acids. The CDR3 coding sequence is TGTGCCAGCGGACTTTCTGGGGGCGCGCCCACAGATACGCAGTATTTT. Its translation: CASGLSGGAPTDTQYF.

A remark on this clonotype: This may be a read error, as it is one base from a much larger clone. The V gene is TRBV5-1, the J gene TRBJ1-1; D remains ambiguous. Germline V CDR1 and CDR2: SGHRS, YFSETQ. The CDR3 runs 13 residues. DNA for the CDR3: TGCGCCAGCAGCTGGCAGGTGAACACTGACGCTTTCTTT. Translated, it gives CASSWQVNTDAFF. Complete variable domain (other parts from reference TRBV5-1 and TRBJ1-1): KAGVTQTPRYLIKTRGQQVTLSCSPISGHRSVSWYQQTPGQGLQFLFEYFSETQRNKGNFPGRFSGRQFSNSRSEMNVSTLELGDSALYLCASSWQVNTDAFFGQGTRLTVV.

This clonotype was seen ten or more times. J is TRBJ1-1 and V is TRBV10-3, with D possibly matching TRBD1 (6 bases). The V gene's germline CDR1 is ENHRY and CDR2 SYGVKD. The CDR3 spans 15 residues. Trimming removed 6 bases at V and 0 bases at J, with 14 bases between. CDR3 bases: TGTGCCATCAGCGTAGGGCAGGGGATGAACACTGAAGCTTTCTTT. Translating gives CAISVGQGMNTEAFF.

This clonotype was found many times. The chain employs TRBV29-1 and TRBJ1-4, with TRBD1 matching 8 bases. Germline V CDR1 and CDR2: SQVTM, ANQGSEA. The CDR3 has 14 residues. The J segment lost 7 bases and the V segment lost 6 bases, leaving 10 bases of the junction unmatched. The CDR3 nucleotides are TGCAGCGTGAGGGGGGCAGGGGGCGGTGAAAAACTGTTTTTT. Protein: CSVRGAGGGEKLFF. The whole variable domain, remainder taken from reference TRBV29-1 and TRBJ1-4, is SAVISQKPSRDICQRGTSLTIQCQVDSQVTMMFWYRQQPGQSLTLIATANQGSEATYESGFVIDKFPISRPNLTFSTLTVSNMSPEDSSIYLCSVRGAGGGEKLFFGSGTQLSVL.

This clonotype was counted many times. The chain employs TRBV13 and TRBJ1-2, with D possibly TRBD1 on 6 matching bases. The V end lost 5 bases, the J end lost 7 bases, and 14 bases lay between the germline ends. The CDR3 totals 13 residues. The germline gives CDR1 PRHDT, CDR2 FYEKMQ (reference sequence). CDR3 protein: CASSHYRDGGYTF. In DNA, the CDR3 is TGTGCCAGCAGCCACTACAGGGATGGTGGCTACACCTTC. The full variable domain, completed using reference TRBV13 and TRBJ1-2, is AAGVIQSPRHLIKEKRETATLKCYPIPRHDTVYWYQQGPGQDPQFLISFYEKMQSDKGSIPDRFSAQQFSDYHSELNMSSLELGDSALYFCASSHYRDGGYTFGSGTRLTVV.

The rearrangement joins TRBV5-4 to TRBJ2-7; perhaps D is TRBD1 or TRBD2 (5 bases each). The length of the CDR3 is 14 residues. Trimming shortened V by 5 bases and J by 0 bases, and 12 bases separated the two germline ends. Germline V gives CDR1 SGHNT, CDR2 YYREEE (reference sequence). CDR3 sequence (DNA): TGTGCCAGCAGTCGGGACCCTCGCTCCTACGAGCAGTACTTC. Its translation: CASSRDPRSYEQYF.

The table lists this clonotype with many counts. CDR3 sequence (DNA): TGCGCCAGCAGCCAGGCGACAGGACAGGAAGGATCCTACGAGCAGTACTTC. Protein: CASSQATGQEGSYEQYF. The V call is TRBV4-1, the J call TRBJ2-7; 7 nucleotides agree with TRBD1. Germline loops: CDR1 MGHRA, CDR2 YSYEKL. The CDR3 loop spans 17 amino acids. Unmatched junction bases numbered 12, after V lost 3 bases and J lost 1 base.

This chain connects TRBV5-1 to TRBJ2-7; D is ambiguous. Between the trimmed V and J ends, which lost 6 bases and 0 bases, there was a span of 13 bases. The CDR3 has 14 residues. Germline V gene lookup returns CDR1 SGHRS and CDR2 YFSETQ. The CDR3 DNA reads TGCGCCAGCACGGCTGATGATCGCTCCTACGAGCAGTACTTC. This gives the protein CASTADDRSYEQYF.

The chain couples TRBV5-4 to TRBJ2-5, with 7 bases lining up with TRBD2. Unmatched junction bases numbered 9, after V lost 4 bases and J lost 3 bases. Germline CDR1 is SGHNT and CDR2 is YYREEE (reference sequence). The CDR3 loop spans 15 amino acids. The CDR3 protein is CASSPTGLVEETQYF. The DNA of the CDR3 is TGTGCCAGCAGCCCTACTGGACTAGTCGAAGAGACCCAGTACTTC.

There are a few counts of this clonotype. The chain combines TRBV20-1 with TRBJ2-1; TRBD2 aligns across 16 bases. CDR3 length: 13 residues. Germline values: CDR1 DFQATT, CDR2 SNEGSKA (reference sequence). With 2 bases clipped from V and 16 bases from J, the junction kept 5 bases outside the gene matches. The CDR3 loop reads CSARLGTSGREFF. Written as DNA, the CDR3 is TGCAGTGCTAGACTCGGGACTAGCGGGAGGGAATTCTTC.

The chain combines TRBV12-3 or TRBV12-4 with TRBJ2-1, with 9 nucleotides matching TRBD1. The CDR3 has 15 residues. With 6 bases clipped from V and 7 bases from J, the junction kept 10 bases outside the gene matches. The CDR3 is CASRDPGTGFNEQFF. The CDR3 nucleotides read TGTGCCAGCAGGGACCCCGGGACAGGGTTTAATGAGCAGTTCTTC.

This clonotype was seen at least ten times. V gene TRBV12-5 combines with J gene TRBJ1-5, with D maybe TRBD1 (5 bases). Trimming cost V 5 bases and J 7 bases, with 18 bases left between them. The CDR3 contains 15 residues. Germline CDR1 LGHNT, CDR2 FRNRAP. Written as DNA, the CDR3 is TGTGCTAGTGGTCCCCCCGGGGCATCAGGCCAGCCCCAGCATTTT. Translated, it gives CASGPPGASGQPQHF. Looking up the rest from reference TRBV12-5 and TRBJ1-5 gives the full variable domain: DARVTQTPRHKVTEMGQEVTMRCQPILGHNTVFWYRQTMMQGLELLAYFRNRAPLDDSGMPKDRFSAEMPDATLATLKIQPSEPRDSAVYFCASGPPGASGQPQHFGDGTRLSIL.

This clonotype has at least ten counts. The CDR3 loop is CAWRWASGTAQYF. The CDR3 DNA follows: TGTGCCTGGAGGTGGGCTAGCGGGACGGCCCAGTACTTC. The chain uses TRBV30 and TRBJ2-5; 9 positions agree with TRBD2. Germline CDR1 and CDR2: GTSNPN and SVGIG (reference sequence). J was trimmed by 9 bases and V by 3 bases; bases with no gene match: 8. This CDR3 region has 13 residues.

This clonotype came up many times. This rearrangement joins TRBV5-1 to TRBJ2-4, with D maybe TRBD1 (5 bases). Trimming removed 4 bases at V and 4 bases at J, with 12 bases between. CDR3 length: 14 residues. Germline-derived CDR1 and CDR2 are SGHRS and YFSETQ. The CDR3 sequence is CASSQARGKNIQYF. CDR3 coding DNA: TGCGCCAGCAGCCAGGCTAGGGGTAAAAACATTCAGTACTTC.

About this clonotype: This may be a read error: a much more frequent sequence differs by one nucleotide. This chain joins TRBV12-3 or TRBV12-4 and TRBJ2-7, with TRBD1 matching over 11 bases. CDR3 size: 15 residues. The junction had 8 bases not matched to a gene; V was cut back by 7 bases and J by 3 bases. The CDR3 spells CASNPRTGGHYEQYF. In DNA, the CDR3 is TGTGCCAGCAATCCCCGGACAGGGGGCCACTACGAGCAGTACTTC.

The sample holds a few counts of this clonotype. This sequence joins TRBV6-5 and TRBJ2-1; 7 bases are a match to TRBD2. The V gene's germline CDR1 is MNHEY and CDR2 SVGAGI. The CDR3 runs to 16 residues. Trimming at V came to 2 bases and at J to 5 bases, leaving 9 bases not matched to a gene. DNA for the CDR3: TGTGCCAGCAGTTACCAGCTAGCGGAAATTCACAATGAGCAGTTCTTC. Translation: CASSYQLAEIHNEQFF.

This clonotype has at least ten counts. The chain carries TRBV5-1 and TRBJ1-5, with D possibly TRBD1 on 5 matching bases. This CDR3 contains 15 residues. CDR1 SGHRS and CDR2 YFSETQ come from the germline V gene. Trimming took 1 base from V and 3 from J, leaving 11 bases between them. The CDR3, as DNA: TGCGCCAGCAGCTTGTCTGGGGCAGTCAATCAGCCCCAGCATTTT. It is translated as CASSLSGAVNQPQHF.

Many counts were recorded for this clonotype. J is TRBJ1-5 and V is TRBV12-3 or TRBV12-4; D is unclear. The V gene lost 0 bases and the J gene lost 0 bases, with 3 bases spanning the gap. CDR3 length: 14 amino acids. The CDR3 coding sequence is TGTGCCAGCAGTTTAGCAGGTAGCAATCAGCCCCAGCATTTT. As protein: CASSLAGSNQPQHF.

There are many counts of this clonotype. This chain links TRBV5-1 with TRBJ1-1; 7 nucleotides match TRBD1. The CDR3 runs 16 residues. V lost 2 bases, J lost 4 bases, and 11 bases stayed unmatched. From germline, CDR1 is SGHRS and CDR2 YFSETQ. CDR3 coding DNA: TGCGCCAGCAGCTTAGAGGGGGCGGGTGAAGGCACTGAAGCTTTCTTT. As protein: CASSLEGAGEGTEAFF.

This clonotype was counted many times. The chain recombines TRBV5-1 with TRBJ2-1, with D perhaps TRBD2 (6 bases). Looked up from germline, CDR1 is SGHRS and CDR2 is YFSETQ. The CDR3 runs 16 residues. The ends were cut back, 0 bases at V and 8 bases at J, with 18 bases in the middle. CDR3: CASSLGGGGKSDEQFF. The CDR3 DNA follows: TGCGCCAGCAGCTTGGGGGGAGGAGGGAAATCGGATGAGCAGTTCTTC.